These 29 T cell receptor beta chains were all obtained from the same sample, sequenced in a study of blood T cell repertoires in COVID-19. The assay was immunoSEQ multiplex PCR, and TCRdb's table has in-frame clones only and misses some. This sample yields 75,000 to 85,000 clones, of which around 88% are seen a single time; over 15% belongs to the top ten. Sequencing was carried out using peripheral blood. The receptor set was obtained from a human donor in a cohort sampled during active COVID-19.

This chain uses TRBV5-5 with TRBJ2-2; weak D call: TRBD1 (5 bases). Trimming removed 5 bases at V and 5 bases at J, with 19 bases between. CDR1 is SGHKS and CDR2 is YYEKEE in the germline V gene (reference sequence). The CDR3 sequence is 16 residues long. The CDR3 loop reads CASRPPWGPRTGELFF. The CDR3, as DNA: TGTGCCAGCAGACCCCCGTGGGGCCCCCGGACCGGGGAGCTGTTTTTT.

The chain recombines TRBV11-2 with TRBJ1-1; a weak D match, TRBD1 (6 bases). Germline loops: CDR1 SGHAT, CDR2 FQNNGV. V lost 0 bases and J 1 base, leaving 12 bases between the germline ends. This CDR3 spans 16 amino acids. CDR3 loop: CASSLDLRGWNTEAFF. CDR3 in DNA: TGTGCCAGCAGCTTAGACCTCAGGGGTTGGAACACTGAAGCTTTCTTT.

V usage is TRBV4-1 and J usage is TRBJ2-1; perhaps TRBD2 as D (6 bases). V gave up 0 bases and J gave up 7 bases, with 13 bases separating them. Germline assignment: CDR1 MGHRA and CDR2 YSYEKL. This CDR3 spans 15 amino acids. The CDR3 is CASSQEGGSLNEQFF. The CDR3 coding sequence is TGCGCCAGCAGCCAAGAAGGAGGGAGTTTGAATGAGCAGTTCTTC.

The genes are TRBV27 and TRBJ2-7; 9 nucleotides agree with TRBD1. Germline loops: CDR1 MNHEY, CDR2 SMNVEV (reference sequence). Trimming removed 5 bases from V and 5 bases from J; junction bases left unmatched: 7. The CDR3 spans 14 residues. The CDR3 protein is CASSVDRGGNEQYF. DNA for the CDR3: TGTGCCAGCAGTGTGGACAGGGGTGGGAACGAGCAGTACTTC.

The rearrangement links TRBV5-4 to TRBJ2-5; 11 bases are shared with TRBD2. With 0 bases clipped from V and 1 base from J, the junction kept 2 bases outside the gene matches. This CDR3 contains 16 residues. CDR1 is SGHNT and CDR2 is YYREEE in the germline V gene (reference sequence). CDR3 protein: CASSLVAGGFQETQYF. CDR3 bases: TGTGCCAGCAGCTTGGTAGCGGGGGGGTTCCAAGAGACCCAGTACTTC.

The chain employs TRBV7-3 and TRBJ2-3; D unresolved. Trimming left V 1 base short and J 2 bases short, with 7 bases between. The V gene's germline CDR1 is SGHTA and CDR2 FQGTGA. The CDR3 totals 14 residues. This CDR3 is CASSLRLYTDTQYF. DNA of the CDR3: TGTGCCAGCAGCTTAAGACTGTACACAGATACGCAGTATTTT. The variable domain in full, with the rest retrieved from reference TRBV7-3 and TRBJ2-3, is GAGVSQTPSNKVTEKGKYVELRCDPISGHTALYWYRQSLGQGPEFLIYFQGTGAADDSGLPNDRFFAVRPEGSVSTLKIQRTERGDSAVYLCASSLRLYTDTQYFGPGTRLTVL.

The chain carries TRBV28 and TRBJ2-3; possible D gene TRBD2, 5 bases. Trimming cost V 4 bases and J 6 bases, with 14 bases left between them. Germline V lookup: CDR1 MDHEN, CDR2 SYDVKM. This CDR3 comprises 14 residues. This CDR3 reads CASSSRGFGDTQYF. The CDR3, as DNA: TGTGCCAGCAGTTCACGGGGTTTCGGCGATACGCAGTATTTT.

The gene calls are TRBV28 and TRBJ1-2, with TRBD1 identical over 7 bases. V was clipped by 6 bases and J by 4 bases; unmatched bases: 11. The CDR3 consists of 15 residues. Germline CDR1 MDHEN, CDR2 SYDVKM. The CDR3 DNA sequence: TGTGCCAGCAGATCTACACAGGGGCGTTCCTATGGCTACACCTTC. It encodes CASRSTQGRSYGYTF.

The chain recombines TRBV19 with TRBJ2-2; 8 bases align to TRBD1. Losses at the gene ends were 7 bases for V and 6 bases for J; bases not matched to a gene: 7. Germline V gene lookup returns CDR1 LNHDA and CDR2 SQIVND (reference sequence). The length of the CDR3 is 14 residues. The CDR3 DNA sequence: TGTGCCAGTACCTTCCAGGGGGCAGCCGGGGAGCTGTTTTTT. It is translated as CASTFQGAAGELFF.

This sequence joins TRBV4-3 and TRBJ1-2; the match to TRBD1 covers 7 bases. The length of the CDR3 is 20 residues. V trimming: 0 bases; J trimming: 4 bases; junction bases outside the gene matches: 20. CDR1 and CDR2 (germline): LGHNA, YSLEER. CDR3 in DNA: TGCGCCAGCAGCCAAGATTATTACTCGACTTCGACAGGGTACCTCTATGGCTACACCTTC. This codes for CASSQDYYSTSTGYLYGYTF.

CDR3: CSWTSGETQYF. The CDR3 nucleotides are TGCAGCTGGACTAGCGGGGAGACCCAGTACTTC. The chain links TRBV20-1 to TRBJ2-5; TRBD2 matches at 11 bases. The germline V gene encodes CDR1 DFQATT and CDR2 SNEGSKA (reference sequence). This CDR3 spans 11 amino acids.

V gene TRBV3-1 (or the pseudogene TRBV3-2) combines with J gene TRBJ1-2, with TRBD1 matching over 10 bases. The CDR3 is made up of 15 amino acids. J lost 2 bases, V lost 2 bases, and 2 bases had no gene match. Germline CDR1 LGHDT, CDR2 YNNKEL (reference sequence). CDR3 in DNA: TGTGCCAGCAGCCAATCGGACAGGGGGAACTATGGCTACACCTTC. Residues: CASSQSDRGNYGYTF.

This rearrangement joins TRBV20-1 to TRBJ1-5; D is perhaps TRBD1 (6 bases). V gave up 3 bases and J gave up 3 bases, with 12 bases separating them. Germline CDR1 reads DFQATT; CDR2 reads SNEGSKA (reference sequence). The CDR3 is 14 amino acids. The CDR3, as DNA: TGCAGTGCTAGTTTACAGGGAAACAATCAGCCCCAGCATTTT. The encoded protein is CSASLQGNNQPQHF.

The chain joins TRBV9 to TRBJ2-7; 9 bases are shared with TRBD2. With 0 bases clipped from V and 0 bases from J, the junction kept 16 bases outside the gene matches. CDR3 length equals 20 residues. Germline CDR1 reads SGDLS; CDR2 reads YYNGEE. Written as DNA, the CDR3 is TGTGCCAGCAGCGTAGATGCGTCTAGCGGGGCCACCTCCTACTCCTACGAGCAGTACTTC. It specifies CASSVDASSGATSYSYEQYF.

V usage is TRBV29-1 and J usage is TRBJ2-3; TRBD2 aligns across 10 bases. V shed 4 bases, J shed 2 bases, and the junction held 6 bases outside the gene matches. The CDR3 runs to 15 residues. Per germline, CDR1 SQVTM and CDR2 ANQGSEA. The CDR3 DNA is TGCAGCGTTGTTGGCCTAGCGGGAGACACAGATACGCAGTATTTT. It specifies CSVVGLAGDTDTQYF.

The chain links TRBV10-1 to TRBJ2-1; 7 bases map to TRBD1. Trimming took 0 bases from V and 2 from J; bases not matched to a gene: 4. There are 16 residues in the CDR3. Germline CDR1 WNHNN, CDR2 SYGVQD (reference sequence). CDR3 DNA sequence: TGCGCCAGCAGTGAGTCGAGGCAGGGGGCCTACAATGAGCAGTTCTTC. Translating gives CASSESRQGAYNEQFF.

The chain employs TRBV5-5 and TRBJ2-7; D is possibly TRBD1 (5 bases). V lost 5 bases and J 1 base, leaving 16 bases between the germline ends. CDR3 size: 15 residues. Per germline, CDR1 SGHKS and CDR2 YYEKEE (reference sequence). CDR3 loop: CASSQGRSSSYEQYF. DNA for the CDR3: TGTGCCAGCAGTCAGGGCCGTAGCAGTTCCTACGAGCAGTACTTC.

This clone was detected a few times. The J gene is TRBJ2-3, the V gene TRBV2; TRBD2 matches at 14 bases. CDR1 is SNHLY, CDR2 FYNNEI, per germline. The CDR3 sequence is 18 residues long. The trim removed 5 bases at V and 0 bases at J, leaving 7 bases unmatched. DNA for the CDR3: TGTGCCAGCAGTCCCAGACTAGCGGGGGGGCGGAGCACAGATACGCAGTATTTT. It specifies CASSPRLAGGRSTDTQYF.

This chain uses TRBV29-1 with TRBJ2-3, with TRBD1 matching over 7 bases. V lost 5 bases and J lost 2; bases outside the gene matches: 7. This CDR3 has 14 residues. The V gene's germline CDR1 is SQVTM and CDR2 ANQGSEA. The DNA for the CDR3 is TGCAGCGTTCTACAGGGGACGGTCACAGATACGCAGTATTTT. Translated, it gives CSVLQGTVTDTQYF.

The chain combines TRBV6-5 with TRBJ2-1; possible D gene TRBD2, 5 bases. The CDR3 spans 13 residues. Germline loops: CDR1 MNHEY, CDR2 SVGAGI. V was trimmed by 6 bases and J by 4 bases, leaving 10 bases between them. CDR3 sequence: CASRDSAYNEQFF. The CDR3 region has the DNA TGTGCCAGCAGGGACTCAGCATACAATGAGCAGTTCTTC.

The chain carries TRBV9 and TRBJ1-2; D is uncertain. The CDR3 sequence is 15 residues long. Germline-derived CDR1 and CDR2 are SGDLS and YYNGEE. V lost 0 bases and J 8 bases, leaving 17 bases between the germline ends. CDR3 sequence reads: CASSVGPAEGEGYTF. The CDR3 DNA sequence: TGTGCCAGCAGCGTAGGCCCTGCAGAGGGAGAGGGCTACACCTTC.

This clone was seen only once. The gene calls are TRBV7-9 and TRBJ1-5; 8 bases are shared with TRBD1. CDR1 SEHNR and CDR2 FQNEAQ come from the germline V gene (reference sequence). Unmatched junction bases numbered 12, after V lost 5 bases and J lost 6 bases. The CDR3 sequence is 16 residues long. Written as DNA, the CDR3 is TGTGCCAGCAGCCCAACCGACACAGGGGGATTTCAGCCCCAGCATTTT. Translation: CASSPTDTGGFQPQHF.

The rearrangement joins TRBV19 to TRBJ2-2; tentative D call: TRBD1 (5 bases). Germline CDR1 and CDR2: LNHDA and SQIVND (reference sequence). There are 16 residues in the CDR3. V was clipped by 3 bases and J by 4 bases, with 15 bases between them. The CDR3 loop is CASSIGAGLGTGELFF. CDR3 DNA sequence: TGTGCCAGTAGTATTGGGGCAGGGCTGGGCACCGGGGAGCTGTTTTTT.

The V call is TRBV5-1, the J call TRBJ2-5, with 7 bases that match TRBD1. Germline V gene lookup returns CDR1 SGHRS and CDR2 YFSETQ. Germline trimming cut 4 bases from V and 3 bases from J; bases unmatched to any gene: 6. CDR3 length: 14 amino acids. Here the CDR3 DNA reads TGCGCCAGCAGCCCCGGGACAGCAAAAGAGACCCAGTACTTC. Translating it yields CASSPGTAKETQYF.

The chain couples TRBV15 to TRBJ2-7, with D possibly being TRBD2 (5 bases). The germline V and J ends were trimmed by 2 bases and 1 base, with 15 bases remaining between them. CDR3 length: 16 residues. The germline V gene has CDR1 LNHNV and CDR2 YYDKDF (reference sequence). The CDR3 sequence: CATSRLSGRGSYEQYF. The CDR3, as DNA: TGTGCCACCAGCAGACTATCCGGGCGAGGGTCCTACGAGCAGTACTTC.

CDR3 sequence reads: CASGTGNHKANTIYF. Written as DNA, the CDR3 is TGTGCCAGCGGTACAGGGAACCATAAAGCAAACACCATATATTTT. The chain is built from TRBV27 and TRBJ1-3; D possibly corresponds to TRBD1 (6 bases). Germline V lookup: CDR1 MNHEY, CDR2 SMNVEV (reference sequence). This CDR3 is 15 amino acids long. V was shortened by 8 bases and J by 6 bases, with 20 bases between the two germline ends.

The chain is built from TRBV18 and TRBJ1-2; 10 nucleotides align to TRBD1. J lost 0 bases, V lost 3 bases, and 1 base had no gene match. The CDR3 loop spans 15 amino acids. Germline-derived CDR1 and CDR2 are KGHSH and LQKENI. The CDR3 here is CASSPGQGSNYGYTF. The CDR3 nucleotides are TGTGCCAGCTCACCGGGACAGGGGTCTAACTATGGCTACACCTTC.

The chain carries TRBV7-9 and TRBJ2-5, with D possibly being TRBD1 (6 bases). The germline V and J ends were trimmed by 2 bases and 2 bases, with 9 bases remaining between them. Germline CDR1 is SEHNR and CDR2 is FQNEAQ (reference sequence). There are 14 residues in the CDR3. The CDR3 DNA is TGTGCCAGCAGCTTATCAGGGGCACAAGAGACCCAGTACTTC. As protein: CASSLSGAQETQYF.

A single count supports this clone. The gene calls are TRBV10-3 and TRBJ2-7, with 8 bases identical to TRBD1. The CDR3 runs 13 residues. The germline V gene encodes CDR1 ENHRY and CDR2 SYGVKD. V shed 10 bases, J shed 6 bases, and the junction held 11 bases outside the gene matches. CDR3 sequence reads: CASGTGTRSEQYF. Written as DNA, the CDR3 is TGTGCCAGCGGGACAGGTACCCGATCCGAGCAGTACTTC.